This T cell receptor (beta chain) was sequenced during a study of radiotherapy plus CTLA-4 blockade in lung cancer. About the study: The study recorded objective responses in roughly 20% of patients and disease control in 31%.

Trimming took off 5 bases at V and 3 bases at J, with 11 bases between the two ends. The CDR3 length is 14 residues. Per germline, CDR1 SEHNR and CDR2 FQNEAQ (reference sequence). The data were produced by immunoSEQ multiplex PCR, yet TCRdb's version contains in-frame clones alone and is incomplete. The sample includes some 87,000 clones, about four fifths of them seen just once. This chain joins TRBV7-9 and TRBJ2-1, with D tentatively TRBD1 (6 bases). The sequence was obtained from a human donor with non-small cell lung cancer that progressed on radiotherapy plus ipilimumab. The specimen was peripheral blood, collected from a patient treated with radiotherapy plus ipilimumab. CDR3 coding DNA: TGTGCCAGCAGCCAAATGGGACACTACAATGAGCAGTTCTTC. Protein: CASSQMGHYNEQFF.